The rows below give T cell receptor beta chains drawn from one sample of a study of T cells after posttransplantation cyclophosphamide. Generated by immunoSEQ multiplex PCR, the TCRdb table keeps only in-frame clones and is missing some. The record shows fewer than 40,000 clones for this sample, with no singletons present. Material: PBMCs. These receptors were taken from a woman in her 30s in good health and a related stem cell transplant donor. CDR3s include the opening cysteine and the closing phenylalanine or tryptophan. D genes are given only for firm matches. Rows give clone size only sometimes, using once, few, many, or a class for an expanded clone.

>-|TRBJ1-1|TRBV18|many
CASSPQGWNTEAFF
TGTGCCAGCTCACCACAGGGGTGGAACACTGAAGCTTTCTTT
>-|TRBJ1-2|TRBV6-6|few
CASSYSAGIVNYGYTF
TGTGCCAGCAGTTATTCCGCAGGGATTGTCAACTATGGCTACACCTTC
>TRBD1|TRBJ1-2|TRBV12-3/TRBV12-4|few
CASSFTGGDGYTF
TGTGCCAGCAGTTTCACAGGGGGTGATGGCTACACCTTC
>-|TRBJ1-1|TRBV29-1|many
CSVEAQGTHTEAFF
TGCAGCGTTGAGGCACAGGGTACCCACACTGAAGCTTTCTTT
>TRBD1|TRBJ2-2|TRBV7-7|few
CASSRGTGQNTGELFF
TGTGCCAGCAGCAGGGGGACAGGACAGAACACCGGGGAGCTGTTTTTT
>TRBD1|TRBJ1-5|TRBV28|many
CASRGTENQPQHF
TGTGCCAGCAGAGGGACAGAGAATCAGCCCCAGCATTTT
>-|TRBJ1-5|TRBV7-9|many
CASSFTGPGPQHF
TGTGCCAGCAGCTTCACAGGTCCTGGGCCCCAGCATTTT
>-|TRBJ2-3|TRBV6-1|-
CASSAGGSTDTQYF
TGTGCCAGCAGTGCCGGGGGTAGCACAGATACGCAGTATTTT
>TRBD1|TRBJ1-2|TRBV2|many
CASSEGQTNYGYTF
TGTGCCAGCAGTGAGGGACAGACTAACTATGGCTACACCTTC
>-|TRBJ2-3|TRBV4-1|few
CASSQDSSTDTQYF
TGCGCCAGCAGCCAAGACTCCAGCACAGATACGCAATATTTT
>-|TRBJ1-4|TRBV28|many
CASSLQGTREKLFF
TGTGCCAGCAGTTTACAGGGGACCCGGGAAAAACTGTTTTTT
>TRBD2|TRBJ2-7|TRBV6-2/TRBV6-3|many
CASSYSGLASPKYF
TGTGCCAGCAGTTACTCTGGACTAGCTTCCCCGAAGTACTTC
>-|TRBJ1-4|TRBV6-1|many
CASSDLRGATNEKLFF
TGTGCCAGCAGTGATCTAAGGGGAGCAACTAATGAAAAACTGTTTTTT
>TRBD2|TRBJ2-2|TRBV4-1|few
CASRTLAGTSGTGELFF
TGCGCCAGCAGGACACTCGCCGGGACTAGCGGCACCGGGGAGCTGTTTTTT
>-|TRBJ1-2|TRBV12-3/TRBV12-4|many
CASSPQKIYGYTF
TGTGCCAGCAGTCCCCAGAAAATCTATGGCTACACCTTC
>-|TRBJ2-1|TRBV6-2/TRBV6-3|many
CASSSAASDYNEQFF
TGTGCCAGCAGTTCCGCCGCTAGCGACTACAATGAGCAGTTCTTC
>TRBD1|TRBJ1-1|TRBV7-2|few
CASSYQGALKRTEAFF
TGTGCCAGCAGCTATCAGGGGGCTTTAAAGAGGACTGAAGCTTTCTTT
>-|TRBJ2-3|TRBV6-5|few
CASSMQGISTDTQYF
TGTGCCAGCAGTATGCAGGGTATTAGCACAGATACGCAGTATTTT
>-|TRBJ1-1|TRBV18|many
CASSSQGTNTEAFF
TGTGCCAGCTCTTCACAGGGTACGAACACTGAAGCTTTCTTT
>-|TRBJ1-2|TRBV7-3|many
CASSPGQWVGYGYTF
TGTGCCAGCAGCCCTGGACAGTGGGTAGGCTATGGCTACACCTTC
>-|TRBJ2-3|TRBV10-2|many
CASFRRSTDTQYF
TGCGCCAGCTTCAGGAGGAGCACAGATACGCAGTATTTT
>-|TRBJ1-2|TRBV5-1|many
CASSSTGSNYGYTF
TGCGCCAGCAGCTCCACGGGTTCTAACTATGGCTACACCTTC
>TRBD1|TRBJ2-5|TRBV18|many
CASSRDREETQYF
TGTGCCAGCTCACGAGACAGGGAAGAGACCCAGTACTTC
>-|TRBJ1-4|TRBV6-2/TRBV6-3|medium-sized
CASSETTGSPEKLFF
TGTGCCAGCAGTGAGACGACAGGTTCCCCGGAAAAACTGTTTTTT
>TRBD1|TRBJ2-7|TRBV13|many
CASSFSDRRFYEQYF
TGTGCCAGCAGCTTCTCGGACAGGAGGTTTTACGAGCAGTACTTC
>-|TRBJ2-1|TRBV12-3/TRBV12-4|many
CASSPRDIPPTMGQFF
TGTGCCAGCAGTCCCCGGGACATACCTCCTACAATGGGGCAGTTCTTC
>TRBD1|TRBJ1-5|TRBV2|many
CASSGGTGGQPQHF
TGTGCCAGCAGTGGGGGCACAGGGGGGCAGCCCCAGCATTTT
>TRBD2|TRBJ2-2|TRBV2|many
CASSERGGPVTGELFF
TGTGCCAGCAGTGAGCGGGGGGGCCCGGTCACCGGGGAGCTGTTTTTT
>TRBD1|TRBJ1-4|TRBV29-1|many
CSVAGGEVEKLFF
TGCAGCGTAGCAGGGGGCGAGGTTGAAAAACTGTTTTTT
>TRBD2|TRBJ2-7|TRBV7-8|many
CASSLAHGLAYEQYF
TGTGCCAGCAGCTTAGCGCACGGACTAGCCTACGAGCAGTACTTC
>-|TRBJ2-5|TRBV5-6|many
CASSLSELVETQYF
TGTGCCAGCAGCTTGAGCGAGCTGGTGGAGACCCAGTACTTC
>-|TRBJ1-5|TRBV6-1|many
CASSEGGSRVSNQPQHF
TGTGCCAGCAGTGAAGGGGGCAGCCGAGTTAGCAATCAGCCCCAGCATTTT
>-|TRBJ2-7|TRBV27|many
CASRQGYEQYF
TGTGCCAGCAGGCAGGGTTACGAGCAGTACTTC
>TRBD2|TRBJ2-1|TRBV4-2|many
CASRLAGGLEQFF
TGTGCCAGCAGACTAGCGGGGGGGCTTGAGCAGTTCTTC
>TRBD2|TRBJ2-3|TRBV2|-
CASSGASGVRTDTQYF
TGTGCCAGCAGTGGGGCTAGCGGGGTCCGCACAGATACGCAGTATTTT
>TRBD1|TRBJ2-7|TRBV7-2|-
CASSKGTGTGEQYF
TGTGCCAGCAGCAAGGGGACAGGGACGGGCGAGCAGTACTTC
>TRBD2|TRBJ2-2|TRBV27|many
CASSWGGDTGELFF
TGTGCCAGCAGTTGGGGAGGGGACACCGGGGAGCTGTTTTTT